The text below deals with one T cell receptor (beta chain). Its antigen remains unidentified. Data came from immunoSEQ multiplex PCR; TCRdb stores just in-frame clones and leaves some out. The sample shows around 2,000,000 clones, about 92% of them seen only once. CD45RO-negative, CCR7-positively selected cells formed the naive CD8 fraction, excluding terminally differentiated effector memory CD45RA+ cells. This entry comes from a study of shared clonotypes between healthy human individuals. Study conclusions and caveats: Naive CD4 clonotypes were shared across several donors at roughly 5.5%.

Sequenced sample: naive CD8+ T cells from PBMCs. The TCR was taken from a man between 18 and 35 years old in good health. Some clones in this sample may be carry-over from other donors' samples.

The CDR3 loop reads CSVAPTSGLTDTQYF. In nucleotides, the CDR3 is TGCAGCGTTGCCCCGACTAGCGGGCTCACAGATACGCAGTATTTT. The chain combines TRBV29-1 with TRBJ2-3, with 10 bases fitting TRBD2. Germline CDR1 is SQVTM and CDR2 is ANQGSEA. Trimming at V came to 4 bases and at J to 2 bases, leaving 6 bases not matched to a gene. The CDR3 loop spans 15 amino acids.